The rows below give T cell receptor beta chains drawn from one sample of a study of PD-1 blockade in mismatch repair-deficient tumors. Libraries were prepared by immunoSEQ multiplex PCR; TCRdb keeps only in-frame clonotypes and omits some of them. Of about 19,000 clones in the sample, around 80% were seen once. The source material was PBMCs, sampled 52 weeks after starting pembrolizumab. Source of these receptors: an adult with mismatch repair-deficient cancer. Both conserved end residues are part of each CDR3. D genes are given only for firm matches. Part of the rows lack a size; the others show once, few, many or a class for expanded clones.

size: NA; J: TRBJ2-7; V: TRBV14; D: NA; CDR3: CASSRRGVGFEQYF; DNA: TGTGCCAGCAGCCGTCGCGGGGTAGGTTTCGAGCAGTACTTC
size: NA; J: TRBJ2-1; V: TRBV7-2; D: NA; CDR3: CASSLTDNEQFF; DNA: TGTGCCAGCAGCTTGACAGACAATGAGCAGTTCTTC
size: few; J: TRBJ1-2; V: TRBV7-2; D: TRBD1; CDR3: CASSRSDRVEGYTF; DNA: TGTGCCAGCAGCCGATCAGACAGGGTCGAAGGCTACACCTTC
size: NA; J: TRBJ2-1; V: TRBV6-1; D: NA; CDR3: CASSEVRSHNEQFF; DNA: TGTGCCAGCAGTGAAGTTCGGAGCCACAATGAGCAGTTCTTC
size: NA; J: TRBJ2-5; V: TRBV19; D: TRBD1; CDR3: CASSFGQGDVGETQYF; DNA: TGTGCCAGTAGTTTCGGACAGGGGGACGTGGGAGAGACCCAGTACTTC
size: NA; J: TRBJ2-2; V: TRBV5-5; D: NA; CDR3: CASSFKRDTGELFF; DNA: TGTGCCAGCAGCTTTAAGCGTGACACCGGGGAGCTGTTTTTT
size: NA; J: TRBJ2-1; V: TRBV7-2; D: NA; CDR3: CASSLVYGGYNEQFF; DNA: TGTGCCAGCAGCTTAGTATACGGCGGGTACAATGAGCAGTTCTTC
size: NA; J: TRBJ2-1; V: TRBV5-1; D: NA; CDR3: CASSLDDREQFF; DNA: TGCGCCAGCAGCTTAGATGACAGAGAGCAGTTCTTC
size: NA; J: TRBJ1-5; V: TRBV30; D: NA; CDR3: CAWSRQDNQPQHF; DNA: TGTGCCTGGAGTCGACAGGACAATCAGCCCCAGCATTTT
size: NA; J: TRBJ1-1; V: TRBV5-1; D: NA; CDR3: CASSLTGYTEAFF; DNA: TGCGCCAGCAGCTTAACAGGGTACACTGAAGCTTTCTTT
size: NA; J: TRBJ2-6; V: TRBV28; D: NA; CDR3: CASSLIVTGESGANVLTF; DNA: TGTGCCAGCAGTCTTATCGTTACGGGGGAATCTGGGGCCAACGTCCTGACTTTC
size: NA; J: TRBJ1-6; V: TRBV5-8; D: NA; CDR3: CASSLGTGDSSYNSPLHF; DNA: TGTGCCAGCAGCTTGGGGACGGGGGATAGCTCCTATAATTCACCCCTCCACTTT
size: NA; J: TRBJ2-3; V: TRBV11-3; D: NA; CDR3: CASSLLRSTDTQYF; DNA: TGTGCCAGCAGCTTACTACGGAGCACAGATACGCAGTATTTT
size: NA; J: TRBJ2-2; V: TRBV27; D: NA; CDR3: CASSLTAGVNTGELFF; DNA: TGTGCCAGCAGTTTAACGGCAGGGGTGAACACCGGGGAGCTGTTTTTT
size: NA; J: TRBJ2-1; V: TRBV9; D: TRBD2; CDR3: CASSPGTSGSSYNEQFF; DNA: TGTGCCAGCAGCCCCGGGACTAGCGGGAGTAGTTACAATGAGCAGTTCTTC
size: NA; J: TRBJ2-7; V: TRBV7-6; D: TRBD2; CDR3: CASSLVVRAGVSEQYF; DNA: TGTGCCAGCAGCTTAGTGGTCAGGGCGGGAGTGAGCGAGCAGTACTTC
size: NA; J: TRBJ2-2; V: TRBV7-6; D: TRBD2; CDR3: CASSLEPSGSITGELFF; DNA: TGTGCCAGCAGCTTAGAGCCTAGCGGGAGTATTACCGGGGAGCTGTTTTTT
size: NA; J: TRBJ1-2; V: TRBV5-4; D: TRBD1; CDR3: CASREGATNYGYTF; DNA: TGTGCCAGCCGGGAGGGGGCTACTAACTATGGCTACACCTTC
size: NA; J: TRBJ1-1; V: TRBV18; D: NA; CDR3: CASSPTKGASTEAFF; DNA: TGTGCCAGCTCACCAACGAAAGGGGCTTCCACTGAAGCTTTCTTT
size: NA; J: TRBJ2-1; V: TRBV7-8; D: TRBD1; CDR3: CASSSDRLEQFF; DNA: TGTGCCAGCAGCTCGGACAGGTTAGAGCAGTTCTTC
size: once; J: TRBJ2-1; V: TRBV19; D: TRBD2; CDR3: CASSPAGSSYNEQFF; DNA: TGTGCCAGTAGCCCAGCGGGAAGCTCCTACAATGAGCAGTTCTTC
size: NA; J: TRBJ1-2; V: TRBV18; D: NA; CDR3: CASSPEGVNYGYTF; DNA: TGTGCCAGCTCACCTGAAGGAGTGAACTATGGCTACACCTTC
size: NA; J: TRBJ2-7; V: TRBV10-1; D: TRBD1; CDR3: CASSETGQLIYEQYF; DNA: TGCGCCAGCAGTGAAACGGGACAGCTAATCTACGAGCAGTACTTC
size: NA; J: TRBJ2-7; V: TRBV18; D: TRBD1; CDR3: CASSPQGEFYEQYF; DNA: TGTGCCAGCTCACCTCAGGGGGAGTTTTACGAGCAGTACTTC
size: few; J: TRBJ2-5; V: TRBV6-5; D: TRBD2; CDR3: CASSYQGGRARETQYF; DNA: TGTGCCAGCAGTTACCAGGGCGGGAGGGCCCGAGAGACCCAGTACTTC
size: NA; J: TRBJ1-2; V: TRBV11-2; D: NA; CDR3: CASSLDYGSGYTF; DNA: TGTGCCAGCAGCTTAGACTATGGGAGTGGCTACACCTTC
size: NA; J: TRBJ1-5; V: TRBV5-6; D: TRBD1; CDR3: CASSLGQGTNQPQHF; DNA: TGTGCCAGCAGCTTGGGACAGGGAACTAATCAGCCCCAGCATTTT
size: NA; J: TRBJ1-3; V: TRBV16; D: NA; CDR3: CASSQSTLTGNGNTIYF; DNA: TGTGCCAGCAGCCAATCTACCCTCACAGGGAACGGAAACACCATATATTTT
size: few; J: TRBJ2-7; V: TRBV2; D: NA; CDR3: CAGTGSPYEQYF; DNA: TGTGCCGGTACAGGGTCTCCCTACGAGCAGTACTTC